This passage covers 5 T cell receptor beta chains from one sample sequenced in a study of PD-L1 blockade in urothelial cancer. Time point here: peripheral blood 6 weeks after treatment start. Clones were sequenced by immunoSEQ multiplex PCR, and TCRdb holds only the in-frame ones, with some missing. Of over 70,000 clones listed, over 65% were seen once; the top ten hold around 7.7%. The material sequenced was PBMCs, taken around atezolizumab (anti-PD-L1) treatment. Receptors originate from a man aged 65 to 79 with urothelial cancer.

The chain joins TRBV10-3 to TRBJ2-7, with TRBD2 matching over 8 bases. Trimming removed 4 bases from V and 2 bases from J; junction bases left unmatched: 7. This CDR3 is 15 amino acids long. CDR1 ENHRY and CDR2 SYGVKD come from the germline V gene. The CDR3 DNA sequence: TGTGCCATCAGTGCGGGTAGCGGGGAAACCTACGAGCAGTACTTC. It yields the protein CAISAGSGETYEQYF.

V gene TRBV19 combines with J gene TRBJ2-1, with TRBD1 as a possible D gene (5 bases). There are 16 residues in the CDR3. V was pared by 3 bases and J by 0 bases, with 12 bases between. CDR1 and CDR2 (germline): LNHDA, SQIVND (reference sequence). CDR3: CASSIRGSSSYNEQFF. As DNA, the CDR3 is TGTGCCAGTAGTATTAGGGGCTCCAGCTCCTACAATGAGCAGTTCTTC.

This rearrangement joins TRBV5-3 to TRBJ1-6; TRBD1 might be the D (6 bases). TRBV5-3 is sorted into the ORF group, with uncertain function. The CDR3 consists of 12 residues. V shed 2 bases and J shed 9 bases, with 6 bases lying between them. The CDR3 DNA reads TGTGCCAGAAGCTTACAGGGTTCACCCCTCCACTTT. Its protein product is CARSLQGSPLHF.

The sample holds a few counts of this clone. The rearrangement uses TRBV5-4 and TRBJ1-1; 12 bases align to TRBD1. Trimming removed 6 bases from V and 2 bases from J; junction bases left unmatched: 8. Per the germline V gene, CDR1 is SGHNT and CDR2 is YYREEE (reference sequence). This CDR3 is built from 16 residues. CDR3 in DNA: TGTGCCAGCAAAGCCCGGGACAGGGGGCGAAACACTGAAGCTTTCTTT. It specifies CASKARDRGRNTEAFF. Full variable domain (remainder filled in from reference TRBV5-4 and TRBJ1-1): ETGVTQSPTHLIKTRGQQVTLRCSSQSGHNTVSWYQQALGQGPQFIFQYYREEENGRGNFPPRFSGLQFPNYSSELNVNALELDDSALYLCASKARDRGRNTEAFFGQGTRLTVV.

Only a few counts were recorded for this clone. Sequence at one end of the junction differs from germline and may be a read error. CDR3 in amino acids: CASRLGASNQPQHF. In DNA, the CDR3 is TGTGCCAGCAGGTTAGGAGCTAGCAATCAGCCCCAGCATTTT. The chain couples TRBV7-8 to TRBJ1-5; D is unclear. CDR1 is SGHVS, CDR2 FQNEAQ, per germline. This CDR3 region has 14 residues.